Described below is a single T cell receptor beta chain sequence and its context. This clonotype was counted a few times. No cognate antigen has been identified for it. Base quality data are lacking; no much larger clone is found one base away. The source of the sample is a study of regulatory T cells in long-lasting Graves disease (dated by TCRdb to the early 2020s). Study-level background: Antithyroid drugs had been taken for less than 3 months by newly diagnosed Graves' disease patients. Patients with persistent Graves' disease were compared with patients with newly diagnosed Graves' disease using TCR sequencing and RNA sequencing of peripheral blood. The study was registered as a clinical trial and conducted in China. A total of around 35 samples underwent TCR sequencing, from some 13 patients with persistent Graves' disease and around 20 patients with newly diagnosed Graves' disease. The research as a whole found: Only the TCR beta chain was sequenced and analyzed. Lower TCR Shannon entropy and fewer highly expanded clones were observed in persistent Graves' disease patients than in newly diagnosed patients, which suggested clonal expansion. As a limitation, the authors acknowledged that the small sample size may reduce accuracy. The study examined only peripheral blood because the primary lesion, thyroid tissue, could not be accessed. A larger number of public clonotypes was shared among persistent patients (around 3,000) than among newly diagnosed patients (around 970).

Library creation used multiplex PCR. Sequenced on an Illumina HiSeq 4000. iRepertoire HTBI primers and Arm-PCR amplification of CDR3 regions were used to construct TCR beta libraries. Before sequencing, the PCR products went through gel purification. Per the source publication's procedure: Gene usage analysis of CDR3 amino acid clonotypes used the approximately 62 TRBV and around 13 TRBJ segments found across samples. Filtered high-quality paired reads were merged into contigs using COPE and FqMerger. Contigs were aligned with BLAST to IMGT TRBV, TRBD and TRBJ reference genes, and CDR3 was defined per IMGT. Highly expanded clones were defined as clonotypes with a frequency above 0.1%. Shannon entropy was used to measure repertoire diversity, and the Gini coefficient was used to measure V-J evenness. Public clonotypes were defined as clonotypes shared by more than one individual. TCRdb redid the processing of the public reads, applying fastp at Q25 and MiXCR, and retained in-frame beta chains. Every entry covers one CDR3 protein and lists the most common genes and DNA from its rows. In this record, the V and J calls reflect TCRdb's handling and not the investigators' own analysis. This sample comprises about 620,000 distinct CDR3 sequences, roughly 15% of them detected only once. The top ten clonotypes cover around 19% of the sample.

This specimen's time point label, per the study, means: newly diagnosed GD, antithyroid drugs for less than 3 months. RNA was extracted from PBMCs in TRIzol for both TCR sequencing and RNA sequencing. The diagnosis of Graves' disease followed American Thyroid Association guidelines. Patients were recruited from an endocrinology department in Xi'an, China. Each patient gave roughly 10 milliliters of peripheral blood, collected in an EDTA anticoagulant tube. Ficoll Paque Plus density gradient separation was used to isolate PBMCs, and no further T cell sorting was performed. An Agilent 2100 Bioanalyzer and agarose gel were used to assess RNA quality, and a NanoDrop 2000 was used to measure RNA concentration. Separately, the same data were catalogued under a study of T cells in Graves' hyperthyroidism and ophthalmopathy. That second report states: Stable Graves' hyperthyroidism was defined as no progression to ophthalmopathy during 18 months of follow-up. Hyperthyroidism patients were newly diagnosed, with disease duration under 2 months, and aged 18 to 65 years. The study excluded patients with uncontrolled infections, other autoimmune diseases, pregnancy or lactation. Diagnoses were established on the basis of clinical symptoms, serum thyroxine and TRAb, thyroid ultrasound, and orbital computed tomography. For the first round of RT-PCR on the TCR CDR3, the HTBI primer set was used together with the Qiagen OneStep RT-PCR kit. Most expanded thyroid clonotypes (frequency above 0.001) were also found in blood, which suggests that blood repertoires may mirror thyroid immune responses. A 13 V-J signature model separated ophthalmopathy from stable hyperthyroidism, with approximately 87% sensitivity and 81.08% specificity in cross-validation and 80%/75% in testing. In validation, progression to ophthalmopathy was predicted by the model with about 70% sensitivity and roughly 76% specificity, a median of about 6 months before onset. TCR V-J signatures able to tell the groups apart were searched for in a discovery cohort of approximately 95 patients, of whom 43 had Graves' ophthalmopathy and some 60 had stable Graves' hyperthyroidism. Prospective prediction of ophthalmopathy was tested in an independent validation cohort consisting of under 20 hyperthyroidism patients and 15 or so patients who later progressed to ophthalmopathy. The 100 or so discovery patients were divided at random into training and test sets in a 7:3 ratio. In addition, the study compared T-cell repertoires in thyroid tissue and in blood from a handful of Graves' hyperthyroidism patients. Once sampling was done, hyperthyroidism patients were given methimazole at a starting dose of 30 mg daily, whereas ophthalmopathy patients were given high-dose intravenous methylprednisolone. A second multiplex PCR round built the libraries, followed by size selection and purification. Sequencing of the libraries was done on an Illumina HiSeq2000 using paired-end 100 bp reads. Raw data were processed with SOAPnuke, discarding reads with adapters, uncalled bases, mean Phred below 15, or no exact constant-primer or identifier match. COPE v1.2.5 was used to merge the high-quality paired reads, and each unique nucleotide sequence was defined as a clonotype. Clonotypes were aligned to IMGT TRBV, TRBD and TRBJ reference segments using MiTCR v1.1. Analysis was restricted to V-J combinations with a frequency above 0.0001, which covered about 99% of repertoires. A TCS score was defined as the ratio between F50 (clonal expansion) and ExV (chaos), using BLOSUM62-based TCRdist between CDR3 peptides within each V-J. Welch's t-statistics and random forest reduced 450 to 600 V-J features to some 14, which were used in a naive Bayes classifier (R e1071). No statistical method was used to fix the sample size in advance, and group allocation was not hidden from the investigators. TCR Vbeta CDR3 sequencing of 135 peripheral blood samples (fewer than 45 ophthalmopathy, 75 hyperthyroidism and approximately 17 progressor patients) is reported in the paper.

The source material was peripheral blood mononuclear cells (PBMCs), sampled at new diagnosis, from a patient treated with antithyroid drugs. This TCR derives from a woman in her 30s with Graves disease. Donor details come from another sample of the same person, matched by shared clones.

The bases are TGCGCCAGCAGCCCGGAACAGGGGGCAACCGGGGAGCTGTTTTTT. Translated, this is CASSPEQGATGELFF. The chain is made from TRBV5-1 and TRBJ2-2, with 9 junctional bases fitting TRBD1. CDR1 and CDR2 are drawn from the germline V gene: SGHRS, YFSETQ. Trimming leaves V shorter by 4 bases and J shorter by 5 bases, with the junction holding 6 bases beyond the gene matches. The CDR3 holds 15 amino acids from the cysteine to the phenylalanine. Of all the DNA, just the CDR3 is kept, 45 bases in frame from base 1.